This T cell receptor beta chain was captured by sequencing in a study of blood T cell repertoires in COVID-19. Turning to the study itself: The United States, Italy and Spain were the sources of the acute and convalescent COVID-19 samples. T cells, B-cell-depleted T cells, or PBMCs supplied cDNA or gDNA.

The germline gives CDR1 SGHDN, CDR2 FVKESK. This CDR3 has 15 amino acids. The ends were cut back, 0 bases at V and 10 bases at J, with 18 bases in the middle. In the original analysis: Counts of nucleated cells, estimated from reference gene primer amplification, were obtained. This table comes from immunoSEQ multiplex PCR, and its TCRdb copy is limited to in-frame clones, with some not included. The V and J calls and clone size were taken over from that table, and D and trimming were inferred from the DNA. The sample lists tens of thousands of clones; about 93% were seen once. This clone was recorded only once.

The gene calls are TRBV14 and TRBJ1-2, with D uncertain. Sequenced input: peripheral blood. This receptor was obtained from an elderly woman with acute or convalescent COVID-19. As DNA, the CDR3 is TGTGCCAGCAGCCAAGATTTGGTGACAAGTCCCTTCTACACCTTC. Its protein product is CASSQDLVTSPFYTF.